This TCR beta chain was profiled in a study of cytomegalovirus exposure and HLA in healthy donors (dated by TCRdb to the late 2010s). Background on the whole study: In an earlier analysis of roughly 500 of the donors, around 300 Gb of sequence data and approximately 100 million unique TCR beta sequences from some 170 million T cells were reported. Every repertoire in the discovery cohort had been generated on one and the same sequencing platform. A later analysis re-examined previously published TCR beta repertoires from about 700 donors and added high-resolution HLA genotyping to investigate patterns of TCR occurrence. Across 398 genotyped donors of the cohort, an average of roughly 200,000 unique TCR beta nucleotide sequences per donor were sequenced, and around 20% of those sequences were non-productive. The study aimed to test whether cataloging public T cell receptors could reveal signatures of past pathogen exposure. High-throughput TCR immunosequencing, statistical association of individual TCRs with disease status, and machine learning were combined to predict cytomegalovirus infection status. HLA typing covered class I and class II loci at four-digit resolution. The number of typed donors differed by locus: about 620-640 for A, B, C, DRB1 and DQB1; 500 to 550 for DQA1; some 610 for DPA1; and 450 to 480 for DPB1. In a later genetic analysis, genome-wide SNP genotypes for about three fifths of the roughly 670 donors were used, and that subset was treated as a discovery cohort. Because of strong linkage in the cohort, a few DR-DQ haplotypes were treated as single units for association and clustering. Rather than drawing on any new phenotypic data, the later analysis identified candidate immune exposures from TCR beta sequences and the way those sequences occurred across donors. About 280 gigabases of sequencing data and 75 million to 85 million unique TCR sequences made up an early release that covered under 750 HLA-typed donors. The T cell repertoires of roughly 660 subjects were profiled by immunosequencing and related to cytomegalovirus serostatus. A separate validation cohort of approximately 130 different subjects was used in addition to the 666-subject first cohort. Of the roughly 400 genotyped donors, approximately 81% were placed in the genetic ancestry cluster associated with self-reported Caucasian donors. Alongside the repertoire data, information on donor age, sex, ethnicity and CMV serostatus was compiled. An earlier analysis of some 500 of the donors applied high-throughput TCR beta sequencing to assess whether each TCR beta V gene segment acted as functional or pseudogenic.

The library was obtained by the immunoSEQ multiplex PCR assay. For the multiplex PCR, a mixture combining 60 forward primers for TCR Vbeta segments and 13 reverse primers for TCR Jbeta segments was used. The CDR3 region of rearranged TCR beta genes was amplified from genomic DNA by a multiplex PCR assay. The Illumina HiSeq System was used to sequence the amplified TCR beta libraries as 87-base-pair reads. Concerning the study's data processing: A later analysis tallied 80 million to 95 million unique TCR beta chains across the 666 repertoires, and approximately 11 million of those chains were shared by two or more donors. To remove PCR and sequencing errors, raw reads were error-corrected and collapsed into unique sequences using a nearest-neighbor algorithm that merged closely related sequences. CDR3 sequences were aligned to IMGT reference sequences to assign V, D and J gene segments. Each retained sequence needed at least a six-nucleotide match to both a V gene segment and a J gene segment. A rearrangement was called productive if the CDR3 had no stop codons and remained in frame with V and J, and every other rearrangement was called non-productive. CDR3 was defined by IMGT convention, running from the second conserved V-encoded cysteine to the conserved J-encoded phenylalanine. The earlier analysis of 500 to 750 of the donors excluded any sequence lacking an unambiguous match to a single V gene segment. An earlier analysis of fewer than 650 of the donors classified V segments as functional when productive rearrangements were above 56.7% and as segregating when the standard deviation between donors was above 5%. A statistical classification framework was built for diagnosing cytomegalovirus status from the catalog of TCR beta chain sequences. In a later analysis, TCR nucleotide sequences were compared against IMGT/GENE-DB human TR gene sequences so that V and J genes could be assigned. The TCRdist pipeline was used in a later analysis to assign CDR3 sequences and most-parsimonious VDJ recombination scenarios. In a later analysis, each TCR beta chain was defined by its CDR3 amino acid sequence together with its V-gene family, and reads without a unique V-gene family were excluded. A later analysis removed nearly 600 highly shared, low-generation-probability nucleotide sequences to deal with suspected cross-contamination and a sequencing artifact. In a later analysis, a clonal expansion index for each public chain was calculated from normalized within-repertoire ranks of inferred template counts. In a later analysis, generation probabilities were computed with a VDJ recombination model fitted to out-of-frame rearrangements, and the resulting probabilities were checked against IGoR. Hypergeometric tests were used in a later analysis to score TCR-TCR, TCR-HLA and TCR-CMV co-occurrence, with a repertoire-size bias correction applied to the TCR pairs. In a later analysis, false discovery rates were estimated by permuting HLA or CMV assignments 20 times. In a later analysis, co-occurring TCRs were grouped using DBSCAN, with TCRdist sequence similarity added in when clustering inside HLA-allele-positive subsets. For co-occurrence clustering, repertoires with fewer than 30,000 or more than 120,000 public chains were excluded, along with a handful of repertoires with anomalous nucleotide sharing. Sourced from immuneACCESS, this table was stored by TCRdb with only in-frame sequences that have V and J called. A share of the clones is absent; for the studies checked, an unresolved V gene accounts for under half, and the remainder has no known explanation. V, J and clone size are taken as reported in that table, and D and trimming were inferred from the DNA itself. In this sample the table shows about 95,000 clones, 81% of which occur a single time. Clones ranked in the top ten supply approximately 4% of the sample.

General findings and caveats noted by the study authors: The presence/absence analyses assumed that sequencing depth was roughly uniform across donors, and that assumption may not be true. At a false discovery rate of 0.05, a later analysis linked about 17,000 TCR beta sequences to specific HLA alleles. In the study, 150 to 200 TCR beta chains were listed as associated with cytomegalovirus. Only TCR beta chains were sequenced in this cohort, and the absence of alpha or paired-chain data limited detectable features. A further reported finding was that TCR beta sequences accurately predicted the HLA-A and HLA-B alleles for most subjects in the first cohort. It was suggested by the authors that the approach could potentially be generalized to other disease states and immunological phenotypes. The classifier was reported to diagnose cytomegalovirus status with high specificity and sensitivity in both the original and validation cohorts. In a later analysis, TCR association rates were found to vary across HLA loci, with the most associated TCRs seen for DRB1 alleles and the fewest for HLA-C alleles. For the cohort, immune exposure information was limited to CMV serostatus. According to a later genetic analysis, donors in an Asian-associated ancestry cluster had fewer N-insertions in productive TCRs than the approximately 700-donor mean. Most TCR sequences were observed very rarely across donors, whereas some public TCRs were present in many individuals. An association between a missense DCLRE1C variant and V-gene and J-gene trimming of TCR beta chains was found in a later genetic analysis and replicated in an independent cohort. According to a later analysis, parvovirus B19, influenza, CMV and Epstein-Barr virus appeared linked to several top co-occurrence clusters. Some IMGT-functional V segments, including TRBV6-2 and TRBV6-3, could not be told apart with the 87-base-pair reads, so those segments were excluded. According to a later analysis, most CMV-associated TCR beta chains appeared to be HLA-restricted, and the HLA associations seemed to be driven largely by CMV exposure. A group of highly shared sequence variants was considered likely to be a technical artifact of the sequencing pipeline. Correlated functional status among segregating V segments might reflect linkage disequilibrium, but an unknown experimental factor could not be ruled out. Roughly 15 rarely observed V segments, including chromosome 9 orphons, were excluded from the earlier analysis of about 610 of the donors because counts were too low. In an earlier analysis of 587 of the donors, most TCR beta V segments appeared in productive rearrangements about 87% or about 30% of the time, broadly matching IMGT annotations. Assigning TCR associations to individual alleles was difficult when HLA alleles, especially DR and DQ, strongly co-occurred. Because HLA typing was unavailable for some donors at each locus, only the typed subset was used in association tests. A few of the identified cytomegalovirus-associated TCR beta chains were confirmed in vitro to be specific for cytomegalovirus antigens. In a later analysis, HLA-associated TCR beta chains were found to be more clonally expanded and to have lower generation probabilities than equally common non-associated chains.

A word on this clone: The antigen this receptor binds is unknown. No per-base quality is available; no much larger clone lies one base away.

Deletion took 0 bases off V and 3 bases off J, with a span of 9 bases between the germline ends. Inclusive of the bounding cysteine and phenylalanine, the CDR3 is 14 residues long. Of the read, only the CDR3 DNA is kept; its 42 bases are in frame from base 1. The germline V gene encodes CDR1 SGHRS and CDR2 YFSETQ. In total, approximately 610 healthy bone marrow donors made up the cohort. At the time of sampling, every cohort member was nominally healthy, though immune exposures that went unrecorded were likely present. The donor tested CMV seropositive, placing the donor among the 289 seropositive members of the cohort. Each donor provided a peripheral blood sample, and peripheral blood mononuclear cells were used for TCR beta sequencing. Genomic DNA extraction from the blood cell samples was performed with the Qiagen DNeasy Blood Extraction Kit.

This receptor was obtained from a woman between 65 and 79 years old in good health and CMV-seropositive. The chain is encoded by TRBV5-1 joined to TRBJ2-5, with no reliable assignment of the D segment. Sequencing was carried out using PBMCs. The CDR3 in this case is CASSLDRMEETQYF. The DNA is as follows: TGCGCCAGCAGCTTGGATAGAATGGAAGAGACCCAGTACTTC.